Shown below are 11 T cell receptor beta chains from a single sample sequenced in a study of vaccination effects on CD4 cells after COVID-19. Profiled with immunoSEQ multiplex PCR; TCRdb holds only in-frame clones, not every one. The repertoire has about 68,000 clones, 80% of them found once; the top ten carry about 12%. After expansion with viral peptide pools in the ViraFEST assay, antigen-specific CD4+ T cells were sequenced. At the end of about 10 days of culture, CD4+ T cells were isolated. In the vaccine recipients, nucleocapsid antibodies were negative and there was no prior SARS-CoV-2 infection. These receptors are not linked to any known antigen. Here the sequenced sample was CD4+ T cells from PBMCs cultured with SARS-CoV-2 spike peptides, taken before COVID-19 vaccination. The receptors come from a human donor who received a COVID-19 vaccine.

The rearrangement joins TRBV24-1 to TRBJ2-3, with 12 nucleotides matching TRBD2. Looked up from germline, CDR1 is KGHDR and CDR2 is SFDVKD. The length of the CDR3 is 15 residues. V gave up 7 bases and J gave up 5 bases; unmatched junction bases: 6. DNA of the CDR3: TGTGCCACCAGGACTAGCGGGGGACCTGGAGATACGCAGTATTTT. It is translated as CATRTSGGPGDTQYF.

The chain joins TRBV5-1 to TRBJ1-1; maybe TRBD1 (5 bases). The CDR3 runs 13 residues. V was cut by 6 bases and J by 3 bases, with 12 bases left in between. CDR1 SGHRS and CDR2 YFSETQ come from the germline V gene. For the CDR3, the DNA is TGCGCCAGCAAGCCATTGGGGGACACTGAAGCTTTCTTT. Encoded protein: CASKPLGDTEAFF.

This sequence joins TRBV15 and TRBJ1-3; 7 bases map to TRBD1. Unmatched junction bases numbered 8, after V lost 2 bases and J lost 4 bases. This CDR3 is built from 16 residues. Germline CDR1 is LNHNV and CDR2 is YYDKDF (reference sequence). The CDR3 coding sequence is TGTGCCACCAGCAGACAGACAGGGATTCGGGGAAACACCATATATTTT. It translates to CATSRQTGIRGNTIYF.

This chain connects TRBV7-3 to TRBJ2-1, with D perhaps matching TRBD1 (5 bases). Germline values: CDR1 SGHTA, CDR2 FQGTGA. Trimming took 6 bases from V and 8 from J, leaving 20 bases between them. There are 15 residues in the CDR3. CDR3 loop: CASSNSGASLYEQFF. The CDR3 DNA sequence: TGTGCCAGCAGTAATTCTGGGGCGAGTCTCTATGAGCAGTTCTTC.

The chain is built from TRBV6-2 or TRBV6-3 and TRBJ1-5; TRBD1 matches at 7 bases. This CDR3 is 19 amino acids long. J was trimmed by 1 base and V by 6 bases; bases with no gene match: 18. The germline CDR1 and CDR2 sequences are MNHEY and SVGEGT. As DNA, the CDR3 is TGTGCCAGCAGCTATCACTCCATTGACAGGGCTAGAAGCAATCAGCCCCAGCATTTT. This encodes CASSYHSIDRARSNQPQHF.

The J gene is TRBJ2-3, the V gene TRBV30; D is unresolved. Germline V gene data show CDR1 as GTSNPN and CDR2 as SVGIG (reference sequence). The CDR3 is 12 amino acids. Trimming stripped 7 bases from V and 4 bases from J, with 12 bases between. CDR3 in DNA: TGTGCCTATGGACCGCCCTCAGATACGCAGTATTTT. It translates to CAYGPPSDTQYF.

This clone was counted only a few times. The V call is TRBV6-5, the J call TRBJ1-4, with D uncertain. Trimming pared 9 bases from V and 4 bases from J, leaving 6 bases between. The CDR3 contains 11 residues. Germline CDR1 MNHEY, CDR2 SVGAGI. The CDR3 protein is CASRYNEKLFF. The CDR3 region has the DNA TGTGCCAGTCGTTATAATGAAAAACTGTTTTTT.

The chain has TRBV5-1 and TRBJ2-3; 8 positions agree with TRBD2. This CDR3 region has 16 residues. V dropped 3 bases and J dropped 4; count of bases not matched to a gene: 10. CDR1 and CDR2 (germline): SGHRS, YFSETQ. CDR3 DNA sequence: TGCGCCAGCAGCTCGCGAACCGGGGGGGCCCCAGATACGCAGTATTTT. This translates into CASSSRTGGAPDTQYF.

The J gene is TRBJ1-5, the V gene TRBV10-3, with D maybe TRBD1 (5 bases). CDR3 size: 13 residues. Germline CDR1 ENHRY, CDR2 SYGVKD. Trimming removed 5 bases at V and 4 bases at J, with 9 bases between. DNA for the CDR3: TGTGCCATCAGTCGGGACTTTAATCAGCCCCAGCATTTT. It codes for CAISRDFNQPQHF.

J is TRBJ2-3 and V is TRBV7-2; 10 positions agree with TRBD2. Germline-derived CDR1 and CDR2 are SGHTA and FQGNSA. V shed 0 bases and J 5 bases; nucleotides not matched to a gene: 8. CDR3 size: 17 residues. The CDR3 protein is CASSLALAGAGGDTQYF. Here the CDR3 DNA reads TGTGCCAGCAGCTTAGCGCTAGCGGGGGCCGGGGGAGATACGCAGTATTTT.

The V and J genes are TRBV7-3 and TRBJ2-3, with D possibly being TRBD2 (5 bases). This CDR3 region has 15 residues. Trimming stripped 5 bases from V and 0 bases from J, with 12 bases between. Germline V gene sequence: CDR1 SGHTA, CDR2 FQGTGA. The DNA for the CDR3 is TGTGCCAGCAGCATCAGCGGAAGCAGCACAGATACGCAGTATTTT. It is translated as CASSISGSSTDTQYF.